The present T cell receptor (beta chain) was sequenced within a study of CD8 T cells in ankylosing spondylitis. TCRdb redid the calling of the 5' RACE reads with MiXCR, one entry per CDR3 protein. The sample carries under 300,000 distinct CDR3 sequences, approximately 10% recorded once. This clonotype was seen a handful of times. Sequencing was carried out using blood, either unsorted or a sorted T cell fraction (not recorded which). The TCR sequence derives from a male donor with ankylosing spondylitis or in good health (not recorded which).

The CDR3: CSVPFRGYQETQYF. CDR3 DNA: TGCAGCGTTCCATTCAGGGGGTACCAAGAGACCCAGTACTTC. The chain employs TRBV29-1 and TRBJ2-5, with 7 bases fitting TRBD1. V shed 5 bases and J 0 bases; nucleotides not matched to a gene: 6. The CDR3 runs to 14 residues. CDR1 and CDR2 (germline): SQVTM, ANQGSEA.